This T cell receptor (beta chain) emerged from a study of blood T cells in healthy people across ages. The length of the CDR3 is 15 residues. Germline trimming cut 4 bases from V and 5 bases from J; bases unmatched to any gene: 8. Germline V CDR1 and CDR2: MGHRA, YSYEKL. Points on this clonotype: What it binds is unknown.

Using a J-beta primer mix together with a sample-barcoded 5' primer, a second PCR was run for roughly 6 to 11 cycles. TCRdb re-analysed the 5' RACE reads in MiXCR, keeping a single row per CDR3 protein. The profile shows approximately 1,000,000 distinct CDR3 sequences, around two fifths of them singletons. Peripheral blood was drawn, about 9.1 milliliters per donor. The study's findings and limits: For the donors, CMV status was unknown and possibly confounded expanded clonotype changes.

V gene TRBV4-1 combines with J gene TRBJ1-1; 9 positions agree with TRBD1. The sequenced sample consisted of blood. The receptor comes from a man between 18 and 35 years old in good health. The CDR3 spells CASSLGDRGWTEAFF. Here the CDR3 DNA reads TGCGCCAGCAGCCTCGGAGACAGGGGGTGGACTGAAGCTTTCTTT.